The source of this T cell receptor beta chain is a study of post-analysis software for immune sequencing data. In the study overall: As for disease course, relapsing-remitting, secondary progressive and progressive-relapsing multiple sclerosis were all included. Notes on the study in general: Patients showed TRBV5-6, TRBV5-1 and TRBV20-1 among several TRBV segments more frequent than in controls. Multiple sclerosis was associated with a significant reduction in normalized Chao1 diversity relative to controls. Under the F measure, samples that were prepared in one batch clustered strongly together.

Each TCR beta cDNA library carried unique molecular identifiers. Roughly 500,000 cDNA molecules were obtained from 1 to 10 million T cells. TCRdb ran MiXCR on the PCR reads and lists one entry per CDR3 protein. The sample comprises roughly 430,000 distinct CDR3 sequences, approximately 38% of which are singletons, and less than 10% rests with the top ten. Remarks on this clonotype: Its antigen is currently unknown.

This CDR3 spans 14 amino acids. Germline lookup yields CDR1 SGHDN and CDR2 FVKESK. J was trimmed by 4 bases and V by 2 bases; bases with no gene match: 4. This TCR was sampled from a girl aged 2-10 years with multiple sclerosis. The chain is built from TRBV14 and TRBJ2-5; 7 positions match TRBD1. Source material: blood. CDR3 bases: TGTGCCAGCAGCCAACGGACAGGAAGAGAGACCCAGTACTTC. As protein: CASSQRTGRETQYF.